The present T cell receptor (beta chain) was sequenced within a study of cytomegalovirus exposure and HLA in healthy donors. 13 Jbeta primers and 60 Vbeta primers were used for the PCR. The protocol was immunoSEQ multiplex PCR, while the TCRdb copy is restricted to in-frame clones and leaves out a portion. The sample comprises about 190,000 clones, around four fifths of which are singletons, and about 2.6% rests with the top ten. CDR1 and CDR2 (germline): LGHNT, FRNRAP. Trimming took 4 bases from V and 0 from J; bases not matched to a gene: 7. This CDR3 has 17 residues. This clone has a handful of counts.

The specimen sequenced was PBMCs. This chain connects TRBV12-5 to TRBJ1-3; TRBD1 matches 9 bases. The clonotype comes from a woman aged 45-59 years in good health and CMV-seropositive. The CDR3, as DNA: TGTGCTAGTGGTTCAGGGAGGACAGGGGTCTCTGGAAACACCATATATTTT. Its protein product is CASGSGRTGVSGNTIYF.